The rows below give T cell receptor beta chains drawn from one sample of a study of blood T cell repertoires in COVID-19. The data were produced by immunoSEQ multiplex PCR, yet TCRdb's version contains in-frame clones alone and is incomplete. This sample has about 190,000 clones; over 75% occur once, and the top ten carry less than 7.5%. Material for sequencing was peripheral blood. All receptors come from a woman aged 35 to 49 who had recovered from COVID-19. Each CDR3 is given with its conserved first and last residue. A D gene is named only where the DNA matches it firmly. Part of the rows lack a size; the others show once, few, many or a class for expanded clones.

V gene	clone size	D gene	J gene	CDR3 DNA	CDR3 protein
TRBV5-1	NA	TRBD2	TRBJ2-3	TGCGCCAGCAGGCGACTAGCGGGAGATACAGATACGCAGTATTTT	CASRRLAGDTDTQYF
TRBV4-2	NA	NA	TRBJ1-5	TGTGCCAGCAGCCAAGATCTCGGTCAGCCCCAGCATTTT	CASSQDLGQPQHF
TRBV28	NA	TRBD2	TRBJ2-1	TGTGCCAGCAGTCCCCCCCCTAGCGGGGGATACAATGAGCAGTTCTTC	CASSPPPSGGYNEQFF
TRBV25-1	NA	TRBD1	TRBJ2-6	TGTGCCAGCAGTGAGCAGGGGGCAACTGGGGCCAACGTCCTGACTTTC	CASSEQGATGANVLTF
TRBV7-3	NA	NA	TRBJ2-1	TGTGCCAGCAGCTCCTATATCGCGAGCTCCTACAATGAGCAGTTCTTC	CASSSYIASSYNEQFF
TRBV4-3	NA	TRBD1	TRBJ1-1	TGCGCCAGCAGCCCTGAGACAGGGAGGACTGAAGCTTTCTTT	CASSPETGRTEAFF
TRBV11-2	NA	TRBD2	TRBJ2-7	TGTGCCAGCAGCTCTGGGACTAGTATCTACGAGCAGTACTTC	CASSSGTSIYEQYF
TRBV7-9	NA	TRBD2	TRBJ2-1	TGTGCCAGCAGCTTTGCGGGAGGCTCCTACAATGAGCAGTTCTTC	CASSFAGGSYNEQFF
TRBV7-9	NA	TRBD1	TRBJ2-7	TGTGCCAGCCTCCGGGACAGGGGTATTTACGAGCAGTACTTC	CASLRDRGIYEQYF
TRBV7-9	NA	NA	TRBJ1-1	TGTGCCAGCAGCCTGACAGGGAACACTGAAGCTTTCTTT	CASSLTGNTEAFF
TRBV28	NA	TRBD1	TRBJ1-5	TGTGCCAGCAGTAGCTGGGCGGGACAGGGCAATCAGCCCCAGCATTTT	CASSSWAGQGNQPQHF
TRBV18	NA	NA	TRBJ2-6	TGTGCCAGCTCACCAGAGGGCTCTGGGGCCAACGTCCTGACTTTC	CASSPEGSGANVLTF
TRBV7-9	NA	TRBD2	TRBJ2-1	TGTGCCAGCAGCTTAAAAGGGACTAGCGTCTACAATGAGCAGTTCTTC	CASSLKGTSVYNEQFF
TRBV14	NA	TRBD2	TRBJ2-1	TGTGCCAGCAGCCAATTGGGCGGGAGTAGGGCCAATGAGCAGTTCTTC	CASSQLGGSRANEQFF
TRBV2	NA	TRBD1	TRBJ1-2	TGTGCCAGCAGTATGGACAGGGCTGATGGCTACACCTTC	CASSMDRADGYTF
TRBV14	NA	NA	TRBJ1-4	TGTGCCAGCAGCCAAACTACTGGTGAAAAACTGTTTTTT	CASSQTTGEKLFF
TRBV30	NA	TRBD1	TRBJ1-1	TGTGCCTGGTGGACAGGGGGTATGGAAGCTTTCTTT	CAWWTGGMEAFF
TRBV4-2	NA	TRBD2	TRBJ2-7	TGTGCCAGCAGCCAAGATTTGGCGGGAGGGACCTACGAGCAGTACTTC	CASSQDLAGGTYEQYF
TRBV5-5	NA	NA	TRBJ1-5	TGTGCCAGCAGCTCGACAGATAGCAATCAGCCCCAGCATTTT	CASSSTDSNQPQHF
TRBV2	once	NA	TRBJ2-7	TGTGCCAGCAGCCCTAGAGGGCGGGGTTACGAGCAGTACTTC	CASSPRGRGYEQYF
TRBV7-2	NA	TRBD1	TRBJ2-6	TGTGCCAGCAGCCTAACAGGGGTTGGGGCCAACGTCCTGACTTTC	CASSLTGVGANVLTF
TRBV7-9	once	NA	TRBJ1-4	TGTGCCAGCAAGCCCCCGGGATCGGGGGAAAAACTGTTTTTT	CASKPPGSGEKLFF
TRBV6-5	NA	NA	TRBJ1-5	TGTGCCAGCAGTCGGGACATAGGATTTAATCAGCCCCAGCATTTT	CASSRDIGFNQPQHF
TRBV5-1	NA	TRBD1	TRBJ2-5	TGCGCCAGCAGCCCGCGACAGGGTAATCAAGAGACCCAGTACTTC	CASSPRQGNQETQYF
TRBV23-1	NA	NA	TRBJ1-2	TGCGCCAGCAGTCAAAATCGGCAAGGAGGGGTTCACTATGGCTACACCTTC	CASSQNRQGGVHYGYTF
TRBV28	NA	TRBD1	TRBJ1-2	TGTGCCAGCATTCCCCCCGGGACAGAGGTCTATGGCTACACCTTC	CASIPPGTEVYGYTF
TRBV9	NA	NA	TRBJ1-2	TGTGCCAGCAGCGTAGCTACGGGGTTTGACTATGGCTACACCTTC	CASSVATGFDYGYTF